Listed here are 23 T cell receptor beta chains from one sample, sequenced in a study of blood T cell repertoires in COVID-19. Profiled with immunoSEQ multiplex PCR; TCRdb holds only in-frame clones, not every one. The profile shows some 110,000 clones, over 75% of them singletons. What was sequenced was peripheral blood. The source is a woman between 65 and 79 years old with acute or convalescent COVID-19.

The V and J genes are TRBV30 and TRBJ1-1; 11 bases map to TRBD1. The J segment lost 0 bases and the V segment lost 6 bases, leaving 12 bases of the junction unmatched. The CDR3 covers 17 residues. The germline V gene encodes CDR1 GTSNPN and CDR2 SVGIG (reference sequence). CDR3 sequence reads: CACLGTGGSNMNTEAFF. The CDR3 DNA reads TGTGCCTGTCTAGGGACAGGGGGGTCTAACATGAACACTGAAGCTTTCTTT.

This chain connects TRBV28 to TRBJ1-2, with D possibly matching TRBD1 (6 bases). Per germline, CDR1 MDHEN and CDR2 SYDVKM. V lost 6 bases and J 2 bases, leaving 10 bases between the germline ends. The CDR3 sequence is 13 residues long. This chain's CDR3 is CASSEGQNYGYTF. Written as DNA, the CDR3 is TGTGCCAGCAGCGAAGGACAGAACTATGGCTACACCTTC.

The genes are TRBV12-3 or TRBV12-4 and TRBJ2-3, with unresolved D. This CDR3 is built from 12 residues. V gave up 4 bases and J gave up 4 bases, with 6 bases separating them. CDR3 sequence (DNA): TGTGCCAGCAGTTACCCGGCAGATACGCAGTATTTT. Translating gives CASSYPADTQYF.

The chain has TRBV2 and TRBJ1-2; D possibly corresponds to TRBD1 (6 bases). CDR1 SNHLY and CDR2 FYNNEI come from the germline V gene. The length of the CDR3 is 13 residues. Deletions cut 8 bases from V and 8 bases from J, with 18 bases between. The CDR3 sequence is CASVRDTGAGYTF. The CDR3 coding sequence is TGTGCCAGCGTGAGGGACACAGGTGCCGGCTACACCTTC.

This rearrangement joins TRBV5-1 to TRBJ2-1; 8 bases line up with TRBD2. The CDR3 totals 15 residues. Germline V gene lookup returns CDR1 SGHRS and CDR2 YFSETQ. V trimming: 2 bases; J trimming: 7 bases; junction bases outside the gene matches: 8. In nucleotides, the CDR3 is TGCGCCAGCAGCTTCGGGGGGGCAAGTATAAATGAGCAGTTCTTC. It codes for CASSFGGASINEQFF.

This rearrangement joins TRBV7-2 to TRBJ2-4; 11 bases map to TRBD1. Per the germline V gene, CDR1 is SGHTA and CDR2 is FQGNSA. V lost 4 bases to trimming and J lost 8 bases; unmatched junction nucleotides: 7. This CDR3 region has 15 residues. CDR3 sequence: CASSSDRGPIDIQYF. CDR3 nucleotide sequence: TGTGCCAGCAGCTCGGACAGGGGGCCGATAGACATTCAGTACTTC. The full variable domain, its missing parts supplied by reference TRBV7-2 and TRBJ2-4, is GAGVSQSPSNKVTEKGKDVELRCDPISGHTALYWYRQSLGQGLEFLIYFQGNSAPDKSGLPSDRFSAERTGGSVSTLTIQRTQQEDSAVYLCASSSDRGPIDIQYFGAGTRLSVL.

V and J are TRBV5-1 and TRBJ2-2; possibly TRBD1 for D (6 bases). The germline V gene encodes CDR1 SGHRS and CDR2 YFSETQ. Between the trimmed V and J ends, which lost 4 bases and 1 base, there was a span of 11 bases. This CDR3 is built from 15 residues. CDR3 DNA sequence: TGCGCCAGCAGCGAGTCGACAGGGAACACCGGGGAGCTGTTTTTT. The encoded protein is CASSESTGNTGELFF.

The CDR3 coding sequence is TGTGCCAGCAGTTGGTTGAGCTCCTACAATGAGCAGTTCTTC. Its protein product is CASSWLSSYNEQFF. The rearrangement uses TRBV6-5 and TRBJ2-1; D gene unclear. In germline, CDR1 is MNHEY, CDR2 SVGAGI. Trimming pared 4 bases from V and 0 bases from J, leaving 7 bases between. This CDR3 contains 14 residues.

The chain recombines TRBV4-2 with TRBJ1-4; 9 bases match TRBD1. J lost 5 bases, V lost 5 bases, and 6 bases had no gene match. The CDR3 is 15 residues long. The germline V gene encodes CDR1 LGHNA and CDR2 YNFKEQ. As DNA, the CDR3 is TGTGCCAGCAGCACTGGACAGGGGCGAAATGAAAAACTGTTTTTT. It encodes CASSTGQGRNEKLFF.

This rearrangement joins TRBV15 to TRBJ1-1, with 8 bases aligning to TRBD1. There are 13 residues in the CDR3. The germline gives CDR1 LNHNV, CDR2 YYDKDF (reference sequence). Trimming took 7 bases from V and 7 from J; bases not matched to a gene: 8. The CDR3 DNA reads TGTGCCACCACCCAGGGGGCTAAAGGTGAAGCTTTCTTT. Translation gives CATTQGAKGEAFF.

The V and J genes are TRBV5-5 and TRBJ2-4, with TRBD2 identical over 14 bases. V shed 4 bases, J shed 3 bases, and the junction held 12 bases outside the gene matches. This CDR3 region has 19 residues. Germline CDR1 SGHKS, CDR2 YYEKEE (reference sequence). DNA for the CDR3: TGTGCCAGCAGCGTAGAGGGACAGGGACTAGCGGGAGACAAAAACATTCAGTACTTC. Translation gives CASSVEGQGLAGDKNIQYF. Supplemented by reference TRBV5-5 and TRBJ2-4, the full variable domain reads DAGVTQSPTHLIKTRGQQVTLRCSPISGHKSVSWYQQVLGQGPQFIFQYYEKEERGRGNFPDRFSARQFPNYSSELNVNALLLGDSALYLCASSVEGQGLAGDKNIQYFGAGTRLSVL.

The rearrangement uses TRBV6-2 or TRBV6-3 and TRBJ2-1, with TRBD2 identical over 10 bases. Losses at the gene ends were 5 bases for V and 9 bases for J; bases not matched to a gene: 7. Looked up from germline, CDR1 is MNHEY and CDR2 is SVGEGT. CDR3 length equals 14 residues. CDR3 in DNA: TGTGCCAGCAGTCGGAGCGGGGGGGCATTTGAGCAGTTCTTC. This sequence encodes CASSRSGGAFEQFF.

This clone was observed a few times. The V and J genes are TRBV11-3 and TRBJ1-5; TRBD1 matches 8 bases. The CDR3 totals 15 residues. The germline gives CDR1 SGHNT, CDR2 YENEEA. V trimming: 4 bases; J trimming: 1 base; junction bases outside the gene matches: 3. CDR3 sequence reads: CASSSTGESNQPQHF. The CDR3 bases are TGTGCCAGCAGCTCGACAGGGGAAAGCAATCAGCCCCAGCATTTT.

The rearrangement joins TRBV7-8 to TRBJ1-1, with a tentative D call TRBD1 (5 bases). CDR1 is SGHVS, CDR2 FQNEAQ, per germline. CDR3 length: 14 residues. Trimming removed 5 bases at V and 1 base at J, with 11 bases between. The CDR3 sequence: CASSLVGRNTEAFF. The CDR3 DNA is TGTGCCAGCAGCCTTGTGGGGCGGAACACTGAAGCTTTCTTT.

CDR3 DNA: TGTGCCAGCAGTGACCGGGACAGGGGTACGCTCACCTTC. It codes for CASSDRDRGTLTF. The rearrangement joins TRBV6-1 to TRBJ1-2; 10 bases align to TRBD1. The CDR3 extends over 13 amino acids. V was pared by 3 bases and J by 13 bases, with 8 bases of the junction left unmatched. The germline V gene has CDR1 MNHNS and CDR2 SASEGT.

The CDR3 loop reads CASSLDRGGEQYF. In DNA, the CDR3 is TGCGCCAGCAGTCTTGACAGGGGAGGCGAGCAGTACTTC. The chain has TRBV5-1 and TRBJ2-7, with 8 bases that match TRBD1. Germline CDR1 and CDR2: SGHRS and YFSETQ. V dropped 5 bases and J dropped 6; count of bases not matched to a gene: 7. CDR3 size: 13 residues.

The CDR3 nucleotides are TGTGCCAGCAGTCCAACAGAGAATCAGCCCCAGCATTTT. Translation: CASSPTENQPQHF. The chain employs TRBV12-3 or TRBV12-4 and TRBJ1-5; no reliable D call. V was shortened by 5 bases and J by 4 bases, with 9 bases between the two germline ends. The CDR3 covers 13 residues.

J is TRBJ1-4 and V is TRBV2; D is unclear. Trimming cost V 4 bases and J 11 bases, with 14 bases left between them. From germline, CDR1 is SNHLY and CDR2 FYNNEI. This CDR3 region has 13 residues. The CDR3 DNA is TGTGCCAGCAGTGGGGAGGAAATGGGTAAACTGTTTTTT. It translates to CASSGEEMGKLFF.

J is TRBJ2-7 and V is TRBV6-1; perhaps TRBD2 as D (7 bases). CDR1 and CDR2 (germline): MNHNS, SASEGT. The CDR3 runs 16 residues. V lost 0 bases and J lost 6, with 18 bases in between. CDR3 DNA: TGTGCCAGCAGTGAAGCGGGGGGGCGGTTACTCTCCGAGCAGTACTTC. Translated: CASSEAGGRLLSEQYF.

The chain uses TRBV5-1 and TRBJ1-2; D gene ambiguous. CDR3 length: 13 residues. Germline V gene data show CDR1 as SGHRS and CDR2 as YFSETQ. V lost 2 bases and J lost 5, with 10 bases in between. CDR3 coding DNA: TGCGCCAGCAGCTTCAGTCCAAAGTATGGCTACACCTTC. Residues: CASSFSPKYGYTF.

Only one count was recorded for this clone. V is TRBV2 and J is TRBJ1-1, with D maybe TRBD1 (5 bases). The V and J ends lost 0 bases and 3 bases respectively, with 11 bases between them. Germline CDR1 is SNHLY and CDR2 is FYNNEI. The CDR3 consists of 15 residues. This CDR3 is CASSEAGGDDTEAFF. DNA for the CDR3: TGTGCCAGCAGTGAAGCGGGGGGGGATGACACTGAAGCTTTCTTT.

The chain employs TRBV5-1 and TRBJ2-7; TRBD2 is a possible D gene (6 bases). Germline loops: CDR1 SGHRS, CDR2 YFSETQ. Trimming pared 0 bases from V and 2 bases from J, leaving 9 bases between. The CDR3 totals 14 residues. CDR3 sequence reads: CASSLGGEAYEQYV. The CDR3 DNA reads TGCGCCAGCAGCTTGGGAGGGGAGGCCTACGAGCAGTACGTC.

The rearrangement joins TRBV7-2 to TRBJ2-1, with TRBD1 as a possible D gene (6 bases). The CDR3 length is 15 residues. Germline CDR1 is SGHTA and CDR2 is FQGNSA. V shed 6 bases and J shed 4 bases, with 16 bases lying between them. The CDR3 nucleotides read TGTGCCAGCAGTAACGACAGGCAAGCATACAATGAGCAGTTCTTC. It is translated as CASSNDRQAYNEQFF.